This TCR beta chain was retrieved from a study of breast tumors, draining lymph nodes, adjacent tissues. Ten or more counts support this clonotype. Its antigen is not identified. Axillary draining lymph nodes of breast cancer patients supplied the node samples. Study-level results: Data only fit, rather than demonstrated, lymph node origin of most tumor T cells.

TCRdb re-analysed the multiplex PCR reads in MiXCR, keeping a single row per CDR3 protein. This table holds approximately 280,000 distinct CDR3 sequences, roughly 31% found once. Germline values: CDR1 SGHNT, CDR2 YENEEA. The CDR3 length is 15 residues. The V segment lost 5 bases and the J segment 5 bases; nucleotides outside the gene matches: 6. The chain links TRBV11-3 to TRBJ2-1; 10 bases line up with TRBD2. What was sequenced was axillary lymph node tissue. The TCR comes from a female donor with breast cancer. Some clones in this sample may be carry-over from other donors' samples. CDR3 nucleotides: TGTGCCAGCAGCCAACCAGCGGGAGGGAACAATGAGCAGTTCTTC. Protein: CASSQPAGGNNEQFF.